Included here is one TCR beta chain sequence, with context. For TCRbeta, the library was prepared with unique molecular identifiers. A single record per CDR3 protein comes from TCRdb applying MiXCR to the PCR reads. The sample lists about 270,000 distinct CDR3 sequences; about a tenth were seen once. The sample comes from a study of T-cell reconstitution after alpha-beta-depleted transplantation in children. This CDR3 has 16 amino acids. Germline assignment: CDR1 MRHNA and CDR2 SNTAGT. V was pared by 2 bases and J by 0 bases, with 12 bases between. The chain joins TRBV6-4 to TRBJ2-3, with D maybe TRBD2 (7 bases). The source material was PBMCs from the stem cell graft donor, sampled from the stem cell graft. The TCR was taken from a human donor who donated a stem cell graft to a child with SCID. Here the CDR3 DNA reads TGTGCCAGCAGTGACATGGCGGGGGCTAGCACAGATACGCAGTATTTT. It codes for CASSDMAGASTDTQYF.